Listed here are 31 T cell receptor beta chains from one sample, sequenced in a study of blood T cells in healthy people across ages. Using a J-beta primer mix together with a sample-barcoded 5' primer, a second PCR was run for roughly 6 to 12 cycles. TCRdb re-derived calls from the 5' RACE reads in MiXCR, one entry per CDR3 protein. The table records 1.5 million to 2 million distinct CDR3 sequences, just under 50% of them present only once. The material sequenced was blood. The receptors were sampled from a middle-aged woman in good health.

There are a few counts of this clonotype. The chain carries TRBV29-1 and TRBJ2-3; 7 bases match TRBD1. Germline CDR1 and CDR2: SQVTM and ANQGSEA. J gave up 10 bases and V 3 bases, and 7 bases lay outside the gene matches. This CDR3 region has 12 residues. The CDR3 loop reads CSVDVRGPPQYF. As DNA, the CDR3 is TGCAGCGTTGATGTGAGGGGGCCCCCGCAGTATTTT.

The rearrangement uses TRBV5-5 and TRBJ2-1; tentatively, D is TRBD1 or TRBD2 (6 bases each). V was pared by 4 bases and J by 6 bases, with 14 bases between. The germline CDR1 and CDR2 sequences are SGHKS and YYEKEE (reference sequence). The CDR3 is made up of 14 amino acids. The CDR3 bases are TGTGCCAGCAGCGCCGAGGGGGGTCGCAATGAGCAGTTCTTC. The encoded protein is CASSAEGGRNEQFF.

This clonotype was observed a few times. The chain links TRBV6-2 or TRBV6-3 to TRBJ2-1, with 10 nucleotides matching TRBD2. After removal of 6 bases from V and 15 bases from J, the junction contained 14 bases not matched to a gene. Germline V gives CDR1 MNHEY, CDR2 SVGEGT. The CDR3 length is 14 residues. The CDR3 DNA reads as TGTGCCAGCAGCTCGGGCCTAGCGGGGGATAGGGGGTTCTTC. Translation gives CASSSGLAGDRGFF.

The chain couples TRBV12-3 or TRBV12-4 to TRBJ2-1; 7 nucleotides agree with TRBD2. Losses at the gene ends were 5 bases for V and 0 bases for J; bases not matched to a gene: 7. CDR3 length: 16 residues. CDR3 nucleotides: TGTGCCAGCAGTCGTGGTGCGGGGGTCTCCTACAATGAGCAGTTCTTC. This translates into CASSRGAGVSYNEQFF.

This clonotype was counted between two and nine times. This chain links TRBV9 with TRBJ2-3; TRBD1 is a possible D gene (6 bases). V lost 3 bases, J lost 11 bases, and 16 bases lay in between. The CDR3 totals 13 residues. Germline loops: CDR1 SGDLS, CDR2 YYNGEE. The CDR3 bases are TGTGCCAGCAGCGCCACGACAGGCCGCAGGCAGTATTTT. This sequence encodes CASSATTGRRQYF.

At least ten counts were recorded for this clonotype. The chain carries TRBV7-2 and TRBJ2-1; 10 bases align to TRBD2. V dropped 5 bases and J dropped 4; count of bases not matched to a gene: 5. CDR3 length: 15 residues. From germline, CDR1 is SGHTA and CDR2 FQGNSA. CDR3 DNA sequence: TGTGCCAGCAGCAGAAGCGGGGGGGCTTACAATGAGCAGTTCTTC. It codes for CASSRSGGAYNEQFF. The full variable domain, rest sourced from reference TRBV7-2 and TRBJ2-1, is GAGVSQSPSNKVTEKGKDVELRCDPISGHTALYWYRQSLGQGLEFLIYFQGNSAPDKSGLPSDRFSAERTGGSVSTLTIQRTQQEDSAVYLCASSRSGGAYNEQFFGPGTRLTVL.

The rearrangement uses TRBV7-9 and TRBJ2-1; TRBD2 might be the D (5 bases). The germline V and J ends were trimmed by 8 bases and 6 bases, with 17 bases remaining between them. CDR1 is SEHNR, CDR2 FQNEAQ, per germline (reference sequence). The CDR3 is 14 residues long. Here the CDR3 reads CASLGEGWGNEQFF. The CDR3 DNA follows: TGTGCCAGCCTCGGTGAGGGCTGGGGCAATGAGCAGTTCTTC.

This clonotype was detected only a few times. This chain connects TRBV12-3 or TRBV12-4 to TRBJ2-1; D is perhaps TRBD1 (5 bases). Trimming stripped 5 bases from V and 4 bases from J, with 12 bases between. CDR3 length equals 14 residues. CDR3 in amino acids: CASSPVRVYNEQFF. The CDR3 nucleotides are TGTGCCAGCAGTCCGGTCAGGGTTTACAATGAGCAGTTCTTC.

The rearrangement uses TRBV9 and TRBJ2-5, with TRBD2 identical over 9 bases. The V and J ends lost 2 bases and 1 base, in that order; junction bases with no gene match: 6. In germline, CDR1 is SGDLS, CDR2 YYNGEE. The CDR3 has 16 amino acids. The CDR3 protein is CASSVGKRGVQETQYF. The CDR3 DNA follows: TGTGCCAGCAGCGTGGGGAAGCGGGGGGTCCAAGAGACCCAGTACTTC.

V gene TRBV4-2 combines with J gene TRBJ1-2; no definite D call. Trimming pared 1 base from V and 4 bases from J, leaving 13 bases between. CDR1 is LGHNA, CDR2 YNFKEQ, per germline. The CDR3 loop spans 15 amino acids. Here the CDR3 DNA reads TGTGCCAGCAGCCAAGTGGGAGTAGAACGCTATGGCTACACCTTC. This gives the protein CASSQVGVERYGYTF.

This clonotype was detected only a few times. This sequence joins TRBV6-5 and TRBJ2-6; tentatively, D is TRBD1 (5 bases). Germline assignment: CDR1 MNHEY and CDR2 SVGAGI. This CDR3 is 15 amino acids long. Between the trimmed V and J ends, which lost 6 bases and 6 bases, there was a span of 15 bases. DNA for the CDR3: TGTGCCAGCAGACAACCATGGGGCGAGGCCAACGTCCTGACTTTC. Translated: CASRQPWGEANVLTF.

The rearrangement joins TRBV12-3 or TRBV12-4 to TRBJ2-3; D possibly corresponds to TRBD2 (5 bases). The CDR3 runs to 13 residues. V was clipped by 7 bases and J by 3 bases, with 11 bases between them. The CDR3 protein is CASTEEATDTQYF. In DNA, the CDR3 is TGTGCCAGCACCGAGGAGGCGACAGATACGCAGTATTTT.

This clonotype has more than one count but fewer than ten. The chain carries TRBV6-2 or TRBV6-3 and TRBJ1-5; possible D gene TRBD1, 5 bases. Germline assignment: CDR1 MNHEY and CDR2 SVGEGT. Deletions cut 1 base from V and 3 bases from J, with 13 bases between. CDR3 size: 16 residues. CDR3 region: CASSYFPRDFNQPQHF. The CDR3 coding sequence is TGTGCCAGCAGTTACTTCCCCCGGGACTTCAATCAGCCCCAGCATTTT.

Concerning this clonotype itself: Sequence at one end of the junction differs from germline and may be a read error. The chain is built from TRBV9 and TRBJ2-3, with 12 bases that match TRBD1. Germline loops: CDR1 SGDLS, CDR2 YYNGEE. CDR3 size: 16 residues. Here the CDR3 reads CASSRSGTGGTDAQYF. The CDR3 nucleotides read TGTGCCAGCAGCCGATCCGGGACAGGGGGCACAGATGCGCAGTATTTT.

The CDR3 sequence is CASSQESSGGVGQETQYF. The CDR3 coding sequence is TGCGCCAGCAGCCAAGAGTCTAGCGGGGGGGTGGGACAAGAGACCCAGTACTTC. The chain combines TRBV4-3 with TRBJ2-5, with 12 bases that match TRBD2. The trim removed 0 bases at V and 2 bases at J, leaving 7 bases unmatched. CDR3 size: 18 residues. CDR1 and CDR2 (germline): LGHNA, YSLEER.

Only a few counts were recorded for this clonotype. V gene TRBV6-6 combines with J gene TRBJ2-5; 8 bases are a match to TRBD1. V was pared by 2 bases and J by 3 bases, with 2 bases of the junction left unmatched. This CDR3 is 14 amino acids long. Germline V gives CDR1 MNHNY, CDR2 SVGAGI (reference sequence). The CDR3 nucleotides are TGTGCCAGCAGTTACGTGGACAGGGAAGAGACCCAGTACTTC. Translation: CASSYVDREETQYF.

This chain joins TRBV12-3 or TRBV12-4 and TRBJ2-1; TRBD2 matches at 7 bases. The J call is uncertain, as TRBJ2-7 better fits the DNA end. This CDR3 is built from 15 residues. This CDR3 reads CASRVSAGTYNEQYF. The CDR3, as DNA: TGTGCCAGCAGGGTCTCAGCGGGAACCTACAATGAGCAGTACTTC.

This clonotype has a handful of counts. The chain links TRBV7-6 to TRBJ2-3; the D is unclear. The V gene lost 3 bases and the J gene lost 0 bases, with 13 bases spanning the gap. Germline values: CDR1 SGHVS, CDR2 FNYEAQ. This CDR3 has 16 amino acids. The CDR3 DNA reads TGTGCCAGCAGCTTGACCGAGATCGGTAGCACAGATACGCAGTATTTT. Protein: CASSLTEIGSTDTQYF.

This clonotype has a handful of counts. The gene calls are TRBV11-2 and TRBJ2-7; a possible D gene is TRBD1 (6 bases). CDR3 length: 14 residues. The V end lost 1 base, the J end lost 4 bases, and 11 bases lay between the germline ends. CDR1 is SGHAT, CDR2 FQNNGV, per germline. Written as DNA, the CDR3 is TGTGCCAGCAGCTTAGGGGGGCCAGAATACGAGCAGTACTTC. It translates to CASSLGGPEYEQYF.

This clonotype was counted a few times. The V gene is TRBV20-1, the J gene TRBJ2-5; possibly TRBD1 or TRBD2 for D (5 bases each). Trimming removed 6 bases from V and 11 bases from J, with 13 bases in between. This CDR3 is built from 10 residues. The germline V gene has CDR1 DFQATT and CDR2 SNEGSKA (reference sequence). CDR3 protein: CSARVWEQYF. CDR3 DNA: TGCAGTGCCAGGGTCTGGGAGCAGTACTTC.

This clonotype was seen a single time. The chain is built from TRBV28 and TRBJ2-7; D is possibly TRBD2 (7 bases). The germline gives CDR1 MDHEN, CDR2 SYDVKM. V shed 6 bases and J shed 6 bases, with 36 bases lying between them. The CDR3 sequence is 20 residues long. CDR3 region: CASSSDLLGGRTPFNGEQYF. The CDR3 DNA reads TGTGCCAGCAGCTCCGACTTGTTGGGGGGGCGGACCCCCTTTAATGGCGAGCAGTACTTC.

The chain couples TRBV20-1 to TRBJ1-4; the match to TRBD1 covers 7 bases. J lost 5 bases, V lost 6 bases, and 6 bases had no gene match. Germline V gene data show CDR1 as DFQATT and CDR2 as SNEGSKA (reference sequence). The CDR3 runs 13 residues. For the CDR3, the DNA is TGCAGTGCGCCACAGGGGATAAATGAAAAACTGTTTTTT. Amino acid sequence: CSAPQGINEKLFF.

The V gene is TRBV6-5, the J gene TRBJ2-5; D possibly matches TRBD1 or TRBD2 (5 bases each). V lost 5 bases and J 0 bases, leaving 16 bases between the germline ends. This CDR3 contains 16 residues. Germline assignment: CDR1 MNHEY and CDR2 SVGAGI. CDR3: CASSRPGWGNQETQYF. Written as DNA, the CDR3 is TGTGCCAGCAGTCGACCCGGCTGGGGGAACCAAGAGACCCAGTACTTC.

A few counts support this clonotype. The J gene is TRBJ2-1, the V gene TRBV20-1, with no clear D. With 1 base removed from V and 2 bases from J, the gap between germline ends came to 15 bases. The CDR3 sequence is 16 residues long. Germline V lookup: CDR1 DFQATT, CDR2 SNEGSKA (reference sequence). The CDR3 sequence: CSARVPPKGPYNEQFF. CDR3 DNA sequence: TGCAGTGCTAGAGTACCTCCGAAAGGCCCCTACAATGAGCAGTTCTTC.

The rearrangement links TRBV24-1 to TRBJ2-1, with 8 bases that match TRBD2. With V trimmed by 5 bases and J by 0 bases, 5 bases remained unmatched. The CDR3 consists of 16 residues. Germline V gives CDR1 KGHDR, CDR2 SFDVKD. The CDR3 protein is CATSASGTSSYNEQFF. The CDR3 DNA is TGTGCCACCAGTGCCTCCGGGACTAGCTCCTACAATGAGCAGTTCTTC.

V is TRBV28 and J is TRBJ2-3; a weak D match, TRBD2 (5 bases). The ends were cut back, 6 bases at V and 5 bases at J, with 24 bases in the middle. The CDR3 length is 17 residues. Per germline, CDR1 MDHEN and CDR2 SYDVKM. CDR3 in amino acids: CASSSPGERPPRDTQYF. CDR3 in DNA: TGTGCCAGCAGCTCCCCCGGTGAGCGGCCACCACGAGATACGCAGTATTTT.

The chain recombines TRBV20-1 with TRBJ2-7, with 8 bases aligning to TRBD1. The CDR3 sequence is 15 residues long. V lost 1 base and J lost 3; bases outside the gene matches: 8. The germline gives CDR1 DFQATT, CDR2 SNEGSKA (reference sequence). Here the CDR3 DNA reads TGCAGTGCTAGAGTTGTCAGGGGGCCCCTCTACGAGCAGTACTTC. This gives the protein CSARVVRGPLYEQYF.

The table lists this clonotype with a few counts. V is TRBV7-6 and J is TRBJ2-7; no reliable D call. Trimming removed 6 bases from V and 2 bases from J, with 17 bases in between. The CDR3 contains 15 residues. Germline V gene data show CDR1 as SGHVS and CDR2 as FNYEAQ. The CDR3 bases are TGTGCCAGCAGGCAAAGGGTATCGGACCCCTACGAGCAGTACTTC. Its protein is CASRQRVSDPYEQYF.

CDR3 nucleotide sequence: TGTGCCAGCAGCCCCCAGGGGGATCAGCCCCAGCATTTT. Translation gives CASSPQGDQPQHF. The rearrangement links TRBV7-3 to TRBJ1-5, with 7 bases fitting TRBD1. The germline CDR1 and CDR2 sequences are SGHTA and FQGTGA. The CDR3 consists of 13 residues. The ends lost 5 bases at V and 5 bases at J; junction bases unmatched: 3. Drawing the rest from reference TRBV7-3 and TRBJ1-5, the complete variable domain is GAGVSQTPSNKVTEKGKYVELRCDPISGHTALYWYRQSLGQGPEFLIYFQGTGAADDSGLPNDRFFAVRPEGSVSTLKIQRTERGDSAVYLCASSPQGDQPQHFGDGTRLSIL.

The rearrangement uses TRBV5-1 and TRBJ2-1, with a possible D match to TRBD1 (5 bases). The CDR3 consists of 12 residues. In germline, CDR1 is SGHRS, CDR2 YFSETQ. The V gene lost 2 bases and the J gene lost 13 bases, with 13 bases spanning the gap. DNA for the CDR3: TGCGCCAGCAGCTTCGCAGGGTCGGAACAGTTCTTC. It translates to CASSFAGSEQFF.

This chain joins TRBV12-3 or TRBV12-4 and TRBJ2-7, with D perhaps matching TRBD2 (7 bases). Trimming cost V 6 bases and J 7 bases, with 22 bases left between them. This CDR3 has 15 amino acids. This CDR3 reads CASSRENGGRSEQYF. CDR3 DNA sequence: TGTGCCAGCAGCAGAGAAAACGGGGGGCGATCAGAGCAGTACTTC.